The clone carrying this T cell receptor (beta chain) was recorded a few times. This sample is drawn from a study of T-cell memory formation after mild COVID-19. TCRdb called the 5' RACE reads again in MiXCR, with one record for every CDR3 protein. The table records roughly 52,000 distinct CDR3 sequences, approximately 9.5% of them present only once. Per germline, CDR1 DFQATT and CDR2 SNEGSKA (reference sequence). This CDR3 comprises 16 residues. Trimming removed 5 bases from V and 4 bases from J; junction bases left unmatched: 6. Sequencing was done on a sample of PBMCs or a T cell subset sorted from them (not recorded which). The rearrangement uses TRBV20-1 and TRBJ2-1, with 15 bases identical to TRBD2. The clonotype originates from a man between 18 and 29 years old who had mild COVID-19 (a few samples of this study predate the infection). Cell type and time point are not known. The CDR3 DNA follows: TGCAGTGCTCCAGGGACTAGCGGGGGGACGTACAATGAGCAGTTCTTC. Translated: CSAPGTSGGTYNEQFF.